Many counts were recorded for the clone carrying this TCR beta chain. The antigen is undetermined. The entry originates in a study of prognosis after radiotherapy for stage I lung cancer. Study as a whole: The tumors were adenocarcinoma in twelve patients (squamous cell carcinoma in about seven). Study-wide results and limits: Shannon entropy (measured after stereotactic body radiation therapy) was lower in patients who went on to develop distant metastases.

Using two-round multiplex PCR, the authors amplified TCR beta CDR3 from genomic DNA. First-round PCR amplification was performed with primers specific to each TRBV and TRBJ gene. A single record per CDR3 protein comes from TCRdb applying MiXCR to the multiplex PCR reads. The table shows roughly 15,000 distinct CDR3 sequences, with around 45% occurring only once. This specimen was PBMCs, taken before or after stereotactic body radiation therapy (not recorded which). This TCR was sampled from a donor over 45 with non-small cell lung cancer.

CDR3 protein: CAWSVHSTYEQYF. The CDR3 DNA reads TGTGCCTGGAGTGTTCACAGTACCTACGAGCAGTACTTC. The chain recombines TRBV30 with TRBJ2-7; D not certain. The CDR3 covers 13 residues. Looked up from germline, CDR1 is GTSNPN and CDR2 is SVGIG (reference sequence). The V end lost 0 bases, the J end lost 2 bases, and 8 bases lay between the germline ends.